This T cell receptor beta chain stems from a study of vaccination and CD4 T cells after COVID-19. About the research overall: Overlapping spike peptides of SARS-CoV-2, HCoV-NL63, HCoV-OC43 and HCoV-229E stimulated the cells. Whole-study findings and limits: Convalescent patients displayed spike mono-reactivity in 304 of 307 vaccine-specific clones.

With respect to this clonotype: Its antigen is undetermined.

The CDR3 extends over 14 amino acids. CDR1 and CDR2 from the germline V gene are SEHNR and FQNEAQ (reference sequence). The germline V and J ends were trimmed by 2 bases and 1 base, with 8 bases remaining between them. An Oncomine TCR Beta short-read assay was used to sequence the DNA from cultured CD4+ T cells. TCRdb called the PCR reads again in MiXCR, with one record for every CDR3 protein. Here the sample spans approximately 15,000 distinct CDR3 sequences, approximately 53% being singletons. Described treatment: approximately nine-day PBMC culture with coronavirus spike peptide pools or control peptides (ViraFEST assay).

This receptor was taken from a human donor who had recovered from COVID-19. The chain couples TRBV7-9 to TRBJ1-1; possibly TRBD1 for D (6 bases). This specimen consisted of CD4+ T cells from blood, cultured in vitro, obtained before SARS-CoV-2 vaccination. The CDR3: CASSLRGENTEAFF. DNA of the CDR3: TGTGCCAGCAGCTTAAGGGGGGAGAACACTGAAGCTTTCTTT.